These 7 T cell receptor beta chains came from one sample sequenced in a study of identical twins. TCRdb reanalysed the 5' RACE reads using MiXCR and keeps one entry per CDR3 protein. The data contain about 530,000 distinct CDR3 sequences, 20% to 25% of them seen just once; the ten biggest clones take up around 0.47%. This sample also appeared in a second study, on yellow fever vaccine responses in identical twins.

Source material: CD4+ T cells sorted from blood. These receptors came from a woman aged 18-29 years in good health.

This rearrangement joins TRBV5-1 to TRBJ2-5; D not certain. V lost 0 bases and J lost 5, with 11 bases in between. The CDR3 runs 14 residues. Germline CDR1 reads SGHRS; CDR2 reads YFSETQ. The CDR3 region has the DNA TGCGCCAGCAGCTTGGCCGTAGGCCAGGAGACCCAGTACTTC. Translating it yields CASSLAVGQETQYF.

The chain combines TRBV11-2 with TRBJ2-5, with D tentatively TRBD2 (6 bases). This CDR3 comprises 14 residues. CDR1 SGHAT and CDR2 FQNNGV come from the germline V gene. The ends were cut back, 5 bases at V and 3 bases at J, with 13 bases in the middle. The CDR3 sequence is CASSLRDWEETQYF. The DNA for the CDR3 is TGTGCCAGCAGCCTAAGGGACTGGGAAGAGACCCAGTACTTC.

The J gene is TRBJ2-3, the V gene TRBV4-2; no firm D call. The CDR3 is 14 amino acids. The V end was cut by 0 bases, the J end by 6 bases, with 10 bases between. Germline V gives CDR1 LGHNA, CDR2 YNFKEQ. The CDR3 is CASSQDRPRDTQYF. The CDR3 coding sequence is TGTGCCAGCAGCCAAGATCGGCCCCGGGATACGCAGTATTTT.

V and J are TRBV6-5 and TRBJ2-1; D may be TRBD1 (6 bases). CDR1 and CDR2 from the germline V gene are MNHEY and SVGAGI. This CDR3 has 15 residues. V lost 1 base and J lost 2, with 9 bases in between. The CDR3 region is CASSYLRQAYNEQFF. The DNA for the CDR3 is TGTGCCAGCAGTTACTTACGACAGGCCTACAATGAGCAGTTCTTC.

V and J are TRBV21-1 and TRBJ2-6; the table calls TRBD2, which could not be checked here. TRBV21-1 corresponds to a pseudogene. CDR3 length: 19 amino acids. This CDR3 is CASSTRGSGGASGANVLTF. For the CDR3, the DNA is TGTGCCAGCAGCACCAGAGGGAGCGGGGGGGCCTCTGGGGCCAACGTCCTGACTTTC.

This clonotype was seen just once. This chain joins TRBV18 and TRBJ2-7; D may correspond to TRBD1 or TRBD2 (6 bases each). This CDR3 has 17 amino acids. Trimming removed 2 bases from V and 5 bases from J, with 22 bases in between. CDR1 and CDR2 (germline): KGHSH, LQKENI. CDR3 DNA: TGTGCCAGCTCACCATTACAGGGATATCCGCCGGGGGACGAGCAGTACTTC. Amino acids: CASSPLQGYPPGDEQYF. Full variable domain (rest looked up from reference TRBV18 and TRBJ2-7): NAGVMQNPRHLVRRRGQEARLRCSPMKGHSHVYWYRQLPEEGLKFMVYLQKENIIDESGMPKERFSAEFPKEGPSILRIQQVVRGDSAAYFCASSPLQGYPPGDEQYFGPGTRLTVT.

Here the CDR3 reads CSVGGTGIYEQYF. The DNA for the CDR3 is TGCAGCGTTGGTGGGACAGGGATCTACGAGCAGTACTTC. This chain joins TRBV29-1 and TRBJ2-7, with 9 bases matching TRBD1. The CDR3 loop spans 13 amino acids. V was pared by 4 bases and J by 3 bases, with 4 bases of the junction left unmatched. CDR1 is SQVTM, CDR2 ANQGSEA, per germline.